This T cell receptor beta chain was recorded in a study of blood T cell repertoires in COVID-19. Study summary: COVID-19 samples, acute and convalescent, were from the United States, Italy and Spain.

Original data processing: Amplification of reference gene primers provided the estimated nucleated cell counts. The assay was immunoSEQ multiplex PCR, and TCRdb's table has in-frame clones only and misses some. V and J calls plus clone size are reproduced from that table; the DNA served to infer D and trimming. The sample records a few hundred thousand clones, around 85% being singletons. This CDR3 is built from 13 residues. In germline, CDR1 is MNHEY, CDR2 SMNVEV (reference sequence). V gave up 5 bases and J gave up 2 bases, with 7 bases separating them. Seattle researchers signed up patients amid active infection and tracked them longitudinally.

This TCR was recovered from a human donor with COVID-19, enrolled during active disease. The donor label of this sample is uncertain. Sequenced sample: peripheral blood. The V call is TRBV27, the J call TRBJ1-5; D remains ambiguous. CDR3 in DNA: TGTGCCAGCAGTCAGGTCCGCAATCAGCCCCAGCATTTT. Translation: CASSQVRNQPQHF.